The 20 T cell receptor beta chains below come from one sample, sequenced in a study of CD8+ T cells in alopecia areata (dated by TCRdb to 2016 to 2019). Cells from mouse cutaneous lymph nodes were pooled, stained for CD4, CD8alpha, NKG2D, NKG2ACE and other markers, and then sorted on a BD Influx. The library was built by means of the immunoSEQ multiplex PCR assay. RNA was extracted from all samples and reverse transcribed into cDNA as template for TCR sequencing. This is the immuneACCESS table as TCRdb keeps it, with only in-frame sequences that have V and J called. A part of the clones is gone; compared with another copy, unresolved V genes explain less than half, and the rest is unexplained. The data for this sample show about 18,000 clones, each detected more than once. Jointly, the top ten make up approximately 31% of the sample. The sequencing input was CD8+ T cells sorted from a lymph node. The source is a C3H/HeJ mouse with alopecia areata. This mouse strain carries MHC haplotype H2-k.

Notes on this clone: The gene names given are mouse names. The CDR3 sequence is CASSHAANTEVFF. The sequenced part of the CDR3 DNA is TGTGCCAGCAGCCACGCAGCAAACACA. The chain employs TRBV5 and TRBJ1-1; no firm D call. The observed sequence ends 4 residues before the CDR3 terminus, with the missing tail filled in from the germline J gene. There are 13 residues in the CDR3. Trimming pared 3 bases from V and 0 bases from J, leaving 5 bases between. The germline CDR1 and CDR2 sequences are LGHNA and YNLKQL (reference sequence).

Remarks on this clone: The germline and genes are mouse ones. The read ends 4 residues early relative to the CDR3; the germline J gene fills the gap. The gene calls are TRBV5 and TRBJ2-1; the match to TRBD2 covers 11 bases. Germline trimming cut 4 bases from V and 4 bases from J; bases unmatched to any gene: 0. Looked up from germline, CDR1 is LGHNA and CDR2 is YNLKQL (reference sequence). The CDR3 extends over 14 amino acids. Incomplete CDR3 DNA: TGTGCCAGCAGCCGGGACTGGGGGTATGCT. Translating it yields CASSRDWGYA. The full-length CDR3 reads as CASSRDWGYAEQFF.

As to this clone: Gene names refer to mouse genes. The read terminates 4 residues ahead of where the CDR3 ends, so the germline J gene completes it. V gene TRBV17 combines with J gene TRBJ2-7, with D possibly matching TRBD2 (6 bases). CDR1 and CDR2 (germline): MNHDT, YYDKIL. The CDR3 has 16 residues. V was clipped by 0 bases and J by 0 bases, with 12 bases between them. CDR3 protein: CASSRDLDWPSYEQYF. The sequenced part of the CDR3 DNA is TGTGCTAGCAGTAGAGATCTAGACTGGCCCTCCTAT.

In its sample, this clone was seen a few times. The listed genes are named as in mouse. Coverage ceases 4 residues before the CDR3 finishes, and the germline J gene fills in the end. V is TRBV1 and J is TRBJ2-2, with 10 bases fitting TRBD1. The CDR3 is 17 residues long. J gave up 2 bases and V 0 bases, and 3 bases lay outside the gene matches. Germline values: CDR1 NSQYPW, CDR2 LRSPGD (reference sequence). The chain's CDR3 is CTCSADPGQGNTGQLYF. Partial CDR3 DNA: TGCACCTGCAGTGCAGATCCGGGACAGGGGAACACCGGG.

Ten or more counts support this clone. The gene symbols are mouse symbols. The read halts 4 residues ahead of the CDR3 end, with the missing end drawn from the germline J gene. The chain is built from TRBV1 and TRBJ2-3; 7 bases fit TRBD1. Looked up from germline, CDR1 is NSQYPW and CDR2 is LRSPGD (reference sequence). The V segment lost 3 bases and the J segment 0 bases; nucleotides outside the gene matches: 6. CDR3 length: 16 residues. The CDR3 region is CTCSAGTEDSAETLYF. The CDR3 bases that were read are TGCACCTGCAGTGCCGGGACAGAAGATAGTGCAGAA.

Only a few counts were recorded for this clone. Each gene name is a mouse one. The read halts 4 residues ahead of the CDR3 end, with the missing end drawn from the germline J gene. The chain is built from TRBV19 and TRBJ2-4; perhaps TRBD1 as D (6 bases). Germline V CDR1 and CDR2: FNHDT, SITEND (reference sequence). This CDR3 comprises 13 residues. CDR3 bases read: TGTGCCAGCAGTATAGCTAGGGGGAAC. Protein product: CASSIARGN. The CDR3, in full, reads CASSIARGNTLYF.

The sample holds many counts of this clone. Genes and germline are mouse. The CDR3 extends 4 residues past the end of the read, so its final part is completed from the germline J gene. The V and J genes are TRBV13-3 and TRBJ1-1; D possibly corresponds to TRBD1 (6 bases). V lost 0 bases and J 1 base, leaving 10 bases between the germline ends. Germline CDR1 and CDR2: NNHDY and SYVADS. The CDR3 sequence is 15 residues long. The CDR3 DNA, read in part, is TGTGCCAGCAGTGATGCAACAGGGAAAAACACA. Its translation is CASSDATGKNT. The whole CDR3 reads CASSDATGKNTEVFF.

This clone was seen ten or more times. The gene symbols are mouse symbols. Read coverage stops 4 residues before the CDR3 terminus; the germline J gene supplies the remainder. The chain uses TRBV31 and TRBJ2-5; 10 bases align to TRBD2. The CDR3 spans 15 residues. Germline V CDR1 and CDR2: GKSSPN, SITVG. CDR3 DNA (partial): TGTGCCTGGAGTCTACCTGGGGGGGCGCAGGAC. Translating gives CAWSLPGGAQD. The full CDR3 reads CAWSLPGGAQDTQYF.

In its sample, this clone was seen many times. Gene labels here are mouse ones. The sequenced fragment ends 4 residues before the CDR3 boundary, so the rest is inferred from the germline J gene. V is TRBV13-3 and J is TRBJ2-1; 14 nucleotides line up with TRBD2. This CDR3 is 17 amino acids long. Germline assignment: CDR1 NNHDY and CDR2 SYVADS. With 2 bases clipped from V and 3 bases from J, the junction kept 4 bases outside the gene matches. CDR3 bases read: TGTGCCAGCAGTGAGAGGGACTGGGGGGGCGTCTATGCT. Its translation: CASSERDWGGVYA. The whole CDR3 is CASSERDWGGVYAEQFF.

In regard to this clone: TCRdb's protein and the translated DNA diverge at residue 13; the protein reported here is the translation of the DNA. Genes here carry mouse names. The CDR3 extends 3 residues past the end of the read, so its final part is completed from the germline J gene. The chain combines TRBV13-3 with TRBJ1-6; D not certain. TRBJ1-6 is treated as an ORF (open reading frame) with a function not yet certain. V lost 0 bases and J 3 bases, leaving 10 bases between the germline ends. This CDR3 has 16 residues. The germline V gene encodes CDR1 NNHDY and CDR2 SYVADS. The CDR3: CASSDGQLFYNSPLYF. Incomplete CDR3 DNA: TGTGCCAGCAGTGATGGCCAGCTATTCTATAATTCGCCC.

This clone has a handful of counts. The genes and germline here are from mouse. With the read ending 4 residues before the CDR3 end, the germline J gene is used to fill in that end. The chain joins TRBV19 to TRBJ2-7; TRBD1 might be the D (6 bases). The CDR3 extends over 12 amino acids. CDR1 is FNHDT, CDR2 SITEND, per germline (reference sequence). CDR3 bases read: TGTGCCAGCACCCGGGACAATTAT. Translation: CASTRDNY. The complete CDR3 sequence is CASTRDNYEQYF.

This clone appeared a few times. The genes and germline here are from mouse. The CDR3 goes on 4 residues after the read ends, and that part is filled in from the germline J gene. The chain uses TRBV1 and TRBJ1-4; no clear D gene. The CDR3 has 13 amino acids. Germline-derived CDR1 and CDR2 are NSQYPW and LRSPGD (reference sequence). V lost 0 bases and J 5 bases, leaving 4 bases between the germline ends. The CDR3: CTCSADQNERLFF. The part of the CDR3 DNA that was read is TGCACCTGCAGTGCAGATCAGAACGAA.

This clone was counted a few times. Here the gene names and germline are mouse. The CDR3 goes on 4 residues after the read ends, and that part is filled in from the germline J gene. The chain joins TRBV13-2 to TRBJ2-7; D uncertain. Deletions cut 0 bases from V and 1 base from J, with 8 bases between. This CDR3 has 14 amino acids. CDR1 is NNHNN and CDR2 is SYGAGS in the germline V gene (reference sequence). CDR3 loop: CASGDAGKSYEQYF. Partial CDR3 DNA: TGTGCCAGCGGTGATGCAGGCAAATCCTAT.

This clone was seen ten or more times. At residue 13, the translated DNA and the protein in TCRdb do not agree; the protein given here is derived from the DNA. Gene names are the mouse ones. Read coverage stops 3 residues before the CDR3 terminus; the germline J gene supplies the remainder. This rearrangement joins TRBV13-3 to TRBJ1-3, with a weak D call TRBD1 (6 bases). V was shortened by 1 base and J by 0 bases, with 11 bases between the two germline ends. This CDR3 has 16 amino acids. Germline CDR1 reads NNHDY; CDR2 reads SYVADS. CDR3 DNA, as far as it was read: TGTGCCAGCAGTGATCCCGGGACACCTTCTGGAAATACG. Amino acid sequence: CASSDPGTPSGNT. The entire CDR3 protein is CASSDPGTPSGNTLYF.

Points on this clone: Any gene name here is a mouse gene name. The read finishes 4 residues shy of the CDR3 end, and the germline J gene is used to complete it. The chain carries TRBV31 and TRBJ1-2; the D is unclear. CDR3 size: 13 residues. Per the germline V gene, CDR1 is GKSSPN and CDR2 is SITVG. Deletions cut 2 bases from V and 0 bases from J, with 7 bases between. The CDR3 protein is CAWSSRSNSDYTF. CDR3 DNA (partial): TGTGCCTGGAGTTCCAGATCAAACTCC. Full variable domain (outside the CDR3, taken from reference TRBV31 and TRBJ1-2): AQTIHQWPVAEIKAVGSPLSLGCTIKGKSSPNLYWYWQATGGTLQQLFYSITVGQVESVVQLNLSASRPKDDQFILSTEKLLLSHSGFYLCAWSSRSNSDYTFGSGTRLLVI.

This clone was detected ten times or more. A mismatch at residue 11 separates the TCRdb protein from the translated DNA, so the protein presented here was translated from the DNA. Genes and germline are mouse. The read ends 3 residues early relative to the CDR3; the germline J gene fills the gap. The gene calls are TRBV1 and TRBJ1-3; weak D call: TRBD1 (6 bases). The V end was cut by 3 bases, the J end by 3 bases, with 9 bases between. This CDR3 has 14 amino acids. Germline-derived CDR1 and CDR2 are NSQYPW and LRSPGD (reference sequence). The DNA read from the CDR3 is TGCACCTGCAGTGCTCCAGGGGTTGGAAATACG. Translation gives CTCSAPGVGNT. The full CDR3 reads CTCSAPGVGNTLYF. Supplemented by reference TRBV1 and TRBJ1-3, the full variable domain reads VTLLEQNPRWRLVPRGQAVNLRCILKNSQYPWMSWYQQDLQKQLQWLFTLRSPGDKEVKSLPGADYLATRVTDTELRLQVANMSQGRTLYCTCSAPGVGNTLYFGEGSRLIVV.

This clone was observed a handful of times. Genes here carry mouse names. The CDR3 extends 4 residues past the end of the read, so its final part is completed from the germline J gene. The chain employs TRBV19 and TRBJ2-3; tentatively, D is TRBD1 (6 bases). The germline gives CDR1 FNHDT, CDR2 SITEND (reference sequence). V was clipped by 2 bases and J by 0 bases, with 7 bases between them. CDR3 size: 14 residues. The CDR3 loop reads CASSMTGSAETLYF. Incomplete CDR3 DNA: TGTGCCAGCAGTATGACAGGTAGTGCAGAA.

The sample holds many counts of this clone. Gene names refer to mouse genes. The read ends 4 residues shy of where the CDR3 ends; the end is completed using the germline J gene. V and J are TRBV17 and TRBJ2-3, with 7 nucleotides matching TRBD1. Germline V gene data show CDR1 as MNHDT and CDR2 as YYDKIL. This CDR3 has 12 residues. The junction had 0 bases not matched to a gene; V was cut back by 9 bases and J by 0 bases. CDR3 loop: CARDRSAETLYF. Incomplete CDR3 DNA: TGTGCTAGGGACAGGAGTGCAGAA.

This clone showed up many times. The genes are named according to mouse. The missing CDR3 end, 4 residues past where the read stops, is filled in from the germline J gene. The chain carries TRBV13-3 and TRBJ2-7; a possible D gene is TRBD1 (6 bases). The CDR3 runs 15 residues. Trimming shortened V by 0 bases and J by 0 bases, and 10 bases separated the two germline ends. Germline CDR1 reads NNHDY; CDR2 reads SYVADS. The CDR3: CASSDGDRSSYEQYF. The sequenced part of the CDR3 DNA is TGTGCCAGCAGTGATGGAGACAGGAGCTCCTAT.

Regarding this clone: The genes are named according to mouse. The read ends 4 residues before the CDR3 terminus; that terminus is restored from the germline J gene. The chain couples TRBV19 to TRBJ1-4, with 7 bases fitting TRBD1. Germline CDR1 reads FNHDT; CDR2 reads SITEND (reference sequence). This CDR3 has 14 amino acids. J was trimmed by 3 bases and V by 2 bases; bases with no gene match: 1. The CDR3 reads CASSIGTANERLFF. Incomplete CDR3 DNA: TGTGCCAGCAGTATCGGGACAGCCAACGAA.